Sequencing of this T cell receptor (beta chain) was carried out in a study of T cell responses to AZD1222 COVID-19 vaccine. Study at large: Second-dose intervals of approximately 4 or approximately 12 weeks were pooled. The study, taken as a whole, reports: The reported proportion of spike-specific TCRs targeting unmutated variant regions was nearly half. Spike-spanning, vaccine-associated CD4 TCRs were dominant at 160-218 and 743-854. The sample set comprised mostly white British donors with more females, and clonal diversity was possibly underestimated.

With respect to this clone: No antigen is known for it.

Trimming cost V 0 bases and J 7 bases, with 11 bases left between them. This CDR3 region has 14 residues. Looked up from germline, CDR1 is SGHRS and CDR2 is YFSETQ. TCRdb's copy holds only in-frame clones and misses some; the assay was immunoSEQ multiplex PCR. The table includes 110,000 to 150,000 clones, over 85% detected once. The sample in question was peripheral blood, obtained on day 0 of AZD1222 vaccination. The chain links TRBV5-1 to TRBJ1-3, with D maybe TRBD1 (6 bases). This receptor was identified in an adult in good health. The CDR3 sequence is CASSLGDNFNTIYF. DNA for the CDR3: TGCGCCAGCAGCTTGGGGGACAATTTTAACACCATATATTTT. The full variable domain, rest sourced from reference TRBV5-1 and TRBJ1-3, is KAGVTQTPRYLIKTRGQQVTLSCSPISGHRSVSWYQQTPGQGLQFLFEYFSETQRNKGNFPGRFSGRQFSNSRSEMNVSTLELGDSALYLCASSLGDNFNTIYFGEGSWLTVV.